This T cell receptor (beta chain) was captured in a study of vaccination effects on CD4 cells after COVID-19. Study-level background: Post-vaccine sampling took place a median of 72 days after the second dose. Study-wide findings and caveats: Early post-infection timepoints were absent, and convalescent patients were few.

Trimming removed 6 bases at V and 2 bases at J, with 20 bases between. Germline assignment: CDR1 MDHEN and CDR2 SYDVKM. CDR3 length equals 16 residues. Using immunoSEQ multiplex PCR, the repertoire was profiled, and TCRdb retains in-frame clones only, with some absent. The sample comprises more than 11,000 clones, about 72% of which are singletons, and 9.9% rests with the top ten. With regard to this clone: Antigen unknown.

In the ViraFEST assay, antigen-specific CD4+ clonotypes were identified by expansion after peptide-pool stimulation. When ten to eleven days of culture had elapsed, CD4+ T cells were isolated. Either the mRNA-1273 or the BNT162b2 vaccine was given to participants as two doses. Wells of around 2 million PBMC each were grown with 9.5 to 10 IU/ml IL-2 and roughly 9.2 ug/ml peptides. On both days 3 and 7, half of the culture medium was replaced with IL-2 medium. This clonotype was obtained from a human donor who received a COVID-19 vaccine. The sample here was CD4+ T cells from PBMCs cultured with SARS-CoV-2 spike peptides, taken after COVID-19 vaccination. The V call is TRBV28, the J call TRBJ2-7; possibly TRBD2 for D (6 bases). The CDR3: CASRPAGTSSAYEQYF. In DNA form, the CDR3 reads TGTGCCAGCAGACCTGCAGGAACTAGCTCCGCCTACGAGCAGTACTTC. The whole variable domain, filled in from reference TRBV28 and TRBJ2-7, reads DVKVTQSSRYLVKRTGEKVFLECVQDMDHENMFWYRQDPGLGLRLIYFSYDVKMKEKGDIPEGYSVSREKKERFSLILESASTNQTSMYLCASRPAGTSSAYEQYFGPGTRLTVT.